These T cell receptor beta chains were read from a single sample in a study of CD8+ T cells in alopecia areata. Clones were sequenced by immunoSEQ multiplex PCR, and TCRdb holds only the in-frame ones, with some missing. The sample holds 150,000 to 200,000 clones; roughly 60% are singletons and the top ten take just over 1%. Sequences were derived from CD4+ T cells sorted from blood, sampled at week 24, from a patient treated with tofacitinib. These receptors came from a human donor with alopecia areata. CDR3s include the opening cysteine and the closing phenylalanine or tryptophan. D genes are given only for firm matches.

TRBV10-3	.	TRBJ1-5	TGTGCCATCAGTACAATACCGGATCAGCCCCAGCATTTT	CAISTIPDQPQHF
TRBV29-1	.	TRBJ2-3	TGCAGCGTTGAGGTCTCCACAGATACGCAGTATTTT	CSVEVSTDTQYF
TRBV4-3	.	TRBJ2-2	TGCGCCAGCAGCCTAAGAGGCGGGGAGCTGTTTTTT	CASSLRGGELFF
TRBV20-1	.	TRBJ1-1	TGCAGGGCAAACGGAGACACTGAAGCTTTCTTT	CRANGDTEAFF
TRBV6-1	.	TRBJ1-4	TGTGCCAGCAGAGAAGATTTGCCTTTGGGTGAAAAACTGTTTTTT	CASREDLPLGEKLFF
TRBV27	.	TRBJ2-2	TGTGCCAGCAGTTTATTGTCTAAACCAATCGCCGGGGAGCTGTTTTTT	CASSLLSKPIAGELFF
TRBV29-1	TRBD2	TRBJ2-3	TGCAGCGTCGGACTAGGGCATACGCAGTATTTT	CSVGLGHTQYF
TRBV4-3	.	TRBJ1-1	TGCGCCAGCAGCCAAGATTTGCGTCGTGAAGCTTTCTTT	CASSQDLRREAFF
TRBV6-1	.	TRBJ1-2	TGTGCCAGCAGTCCCAAAGACTATGGCTACACCTTC	CASSPKDYGYTF
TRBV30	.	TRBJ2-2	TGTGCCTGGAGTGTAGGTTACCTCACCGGGGAGCTGTTTTTT	CAWSVGYLTGELFF
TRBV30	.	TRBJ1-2	TGTGCCTGGAGTGTAGGCGCACGTGGCTACACCTTC	CAWSVGARGYTF
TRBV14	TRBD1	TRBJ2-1	TGTGCCAGCAGCCCTGTCGACAGGGGGAATGAGCAGTTCTTC	CASSPVDRGNEQFF
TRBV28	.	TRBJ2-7	TGTGCCAGCAGGGCCCCAGGGAACTACGAGCAGTACTTC	CASRAPGNYEQYF
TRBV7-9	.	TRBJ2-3	TGTGCCAGCAGCCGAGGGAACACAGATACGCAGTATTTT	CASSRGNTDTQYF